The clone carrying this T cell receptor beta chain was found many times. Its antigen is as yet unknown. TCRdb called the 5' RACE reads again in MiXCR, with one record for every CDR3 protein. Of about 55,000 distinct CDR3 sequences listed, less than 25% are singletons. The time point: technical triplicate 2. This record comes from a study of neurological immune-mediated disorders. Whole-study findings and limits: The absence of shared CDR3 amino acid sequences among expanded clones across subjects suggests private repertoires in all groups. The most TCR clonal expansion was seen in HTLV-1-associated myelopathy, and the least was seen in multiple sclerosis, which fell below healthy controls.

Material for sequencing was PBMCs. This clonotype originated in a man aged 55 to 69 with HTLV-1-associated myelopathy (HAM/TSP).

The CDR3 here is CASSLIVSTDTQYF. DNA of the CDR3: TGTGCCAGCAGCTTGATCGTGAGCACAGATACGCAGTATTTT. The chain is built from TRBV5-5 and TRBJ2-3; D uncertain. Germline V CDR1 and CDR2: SGHKS, YYEKEE (reference sequence). CDR3 length: 14 amino acids. The germline V and J ends were trimmed by 1 base and 0 bases, with 6 bases remaining between them.